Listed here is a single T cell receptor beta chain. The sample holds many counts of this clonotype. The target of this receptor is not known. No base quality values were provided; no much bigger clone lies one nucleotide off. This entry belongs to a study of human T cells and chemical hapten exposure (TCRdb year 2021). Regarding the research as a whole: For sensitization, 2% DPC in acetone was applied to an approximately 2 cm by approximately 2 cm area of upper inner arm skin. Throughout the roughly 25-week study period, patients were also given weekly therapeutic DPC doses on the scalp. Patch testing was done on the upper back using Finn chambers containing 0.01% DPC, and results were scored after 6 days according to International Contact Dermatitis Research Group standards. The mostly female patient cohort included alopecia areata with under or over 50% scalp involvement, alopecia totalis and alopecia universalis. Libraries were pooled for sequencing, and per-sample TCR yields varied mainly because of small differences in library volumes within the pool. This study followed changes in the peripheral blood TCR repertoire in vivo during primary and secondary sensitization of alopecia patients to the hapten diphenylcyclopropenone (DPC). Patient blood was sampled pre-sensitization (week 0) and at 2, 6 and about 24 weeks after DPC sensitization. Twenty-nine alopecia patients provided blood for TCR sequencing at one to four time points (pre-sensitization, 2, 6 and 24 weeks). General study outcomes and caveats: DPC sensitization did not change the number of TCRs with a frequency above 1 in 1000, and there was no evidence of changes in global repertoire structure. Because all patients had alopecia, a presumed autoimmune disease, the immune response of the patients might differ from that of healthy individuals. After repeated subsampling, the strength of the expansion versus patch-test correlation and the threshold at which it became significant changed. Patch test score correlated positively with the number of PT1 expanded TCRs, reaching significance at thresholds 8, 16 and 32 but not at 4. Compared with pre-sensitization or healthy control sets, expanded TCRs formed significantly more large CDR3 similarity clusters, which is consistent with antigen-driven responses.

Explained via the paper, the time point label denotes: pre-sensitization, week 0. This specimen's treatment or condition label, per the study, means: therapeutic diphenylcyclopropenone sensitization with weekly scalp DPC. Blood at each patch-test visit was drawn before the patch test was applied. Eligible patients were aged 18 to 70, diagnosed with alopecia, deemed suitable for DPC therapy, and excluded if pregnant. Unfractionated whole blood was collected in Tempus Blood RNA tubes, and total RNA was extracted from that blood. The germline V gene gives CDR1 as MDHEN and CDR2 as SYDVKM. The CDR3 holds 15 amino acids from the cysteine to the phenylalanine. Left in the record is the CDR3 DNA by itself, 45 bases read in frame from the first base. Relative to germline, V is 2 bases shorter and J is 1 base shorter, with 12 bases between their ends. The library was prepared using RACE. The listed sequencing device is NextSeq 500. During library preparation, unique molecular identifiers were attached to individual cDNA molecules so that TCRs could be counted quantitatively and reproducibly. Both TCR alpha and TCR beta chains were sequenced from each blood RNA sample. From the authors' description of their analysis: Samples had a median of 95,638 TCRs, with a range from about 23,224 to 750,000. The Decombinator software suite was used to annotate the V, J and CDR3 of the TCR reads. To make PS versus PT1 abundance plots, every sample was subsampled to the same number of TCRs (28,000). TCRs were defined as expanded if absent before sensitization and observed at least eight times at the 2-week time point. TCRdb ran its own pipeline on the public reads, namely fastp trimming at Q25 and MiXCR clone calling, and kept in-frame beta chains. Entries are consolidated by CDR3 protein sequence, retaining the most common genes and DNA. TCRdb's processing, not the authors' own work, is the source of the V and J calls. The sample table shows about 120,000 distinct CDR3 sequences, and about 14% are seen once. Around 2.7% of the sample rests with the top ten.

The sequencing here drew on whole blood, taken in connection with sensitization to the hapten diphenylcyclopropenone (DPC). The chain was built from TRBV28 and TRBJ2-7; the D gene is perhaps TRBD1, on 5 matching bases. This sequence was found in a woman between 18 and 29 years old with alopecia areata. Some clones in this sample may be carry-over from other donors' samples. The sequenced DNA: TGTGCCAGCAGTTTAAGGGGTGTTGGATCCTACGAGCAGTACTTC. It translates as CASSLRGVGSYEQYF.